This T cell receptor beta chain originates from a study of cytomegalovirus exposure and HLA in healthy donors (dated by TCRdb to about 2017). For the study in its entirety: According to an earlier analysis of around 600 of the donors, about 179 million T cells yielded over 100 million unique TCR beta sequences and less than 300 Gb of sequence data. A later genetic analysis used genome-wide SNP genotypes for about three fifths of the 666 donors, treating that subset as a discovery cohort. Roughly 5 DR-DQ haplotypes were handled as single units for association and clustering because linkage in the cohort was strong. An earlier analysis of fewer than 700 of the donors applied high-throughput TCR beta sequencing to assess whether each TCR beta V gene segment acted as functional or pseudogenic. High-throughput TCR immunosequencing, statistical association of individual TCRs with disease status, and machine learning were combined to predict cytomegalovirus infection status. The study aimed to test whether signatures of past pathogen exposure could be identified by cataloging public T cell receptors. The study used immunosequencing to profile the T cell repertoires of some 600 subjects and linked those repertoires to cytomegalovirus serostatus. All discovery cohort repertoires had been generated on a single sequencing platform. The later analysis used no new phenotypic data to find candidate immune exposures, relying instead on TCR beta sequences and their occurrence across donors. A later analysis re-analyzed previously published TCR beta repertoires from approximately 700 donors and added high-resolution HLA genotyping to study TCR occurrence patterns. HLA typing covered class I and class II loci at four-digit resolution. The number of donors typed differed by locus, with roughly 629-640 for A, B, C, DRB1 and DQB1, about 500 for DQA1, 600 to 610 for DPA1, and under 490 for DPB1. Of the roughly 400 genotyped donors, 65% to 90% fell in the genetic ancestry cluster associated with self-reported Caucasian donors. Donor age, sex, ethnicity and CMV serostatus were compiled together with the repertoire data. A separate validation cohort of 100 to 150 different subjects was used in addition to the roughly 700-subject first cohort. An early release that covered 640 HLA-typed donors contained around 330 gigabases of sequencing data and about 93 million unique TCR sequences. Across about 370 genotyped donors of the cohort, an average of about 200,000 unique TCR beta nucleotide sequences per donor were sequenced, and approximately 19% of those sequences were non-productive. Study-wide conclusions, independent of this receptor: This cohort had only TCR beta chains sequenced, and the lack of alpha or paired-chain data limited which features could be detected. When HLA alleles, especially DR and DQ, strongly co-occurred, attributing TCR associations to individual alleles was difficult. Some 16 rarely observed V segments, including chromosome 9 orphons, were excluded from the earlier analysis of just under 600 of the donors because counts were too low. Roughly uniform sequencing depth across donors was assumed in presence/absence analyses, although this assumption may not hold. In a later analysis, HLA-associated TCR beta chains showed more clonal expansion and lower generation probabilities than non-associated chains that were equally common. The study gave a list of about 170 TCR beta chains associated with cytomegalovirus. The authors suggested that the approach could potentially be extended to other disease states and immunological phenotypes. In an earlier analysis of several hundred of the donors, most TCR beta V segments were observed in productive rearrangements about 87% or about 30% of the time, broadly matching IMGT annotations. CMV serostatus was the only immune exposure information available for the cohort. Correlated functional status among segregating V segments might be attributable to linkage disequilibrium, but an unknown experimental factor could not be ruled out. While some public TCRs were present in many individuals, most TCR sequences turned up only very rarely across donors. Because the 87-base-pair reads could not distinguish some IMGT-functional V segments, including TRBV6-2 and TRBV6-3, those segments were excluded. Because HLA typing was unavailable for some donors at each locus, only the typed subset was used in association tests. In a later genetic analysis, fewer N-insertions in productive TCRs were reported among donors in an Asian-associated ancestry cluster than the roughly 700-donor mean. Cytomegalovirus status was reported to be diagnosed by the classifier with high specificity and sensitivity in both the original and validation cohorts. According to a later analysis, most CMV-associated TCR beta chains appeared to be HLA-restricted, and the HLA associations seemed to be driven largely by CMV exposure. A later genetic analysis associated a missense DCLRE1C variant with V-gene and J-gene trimming of TCR beta chains, and an independent cohort replicated the association. In a later analysis, several top co-occurrence clusters were reported to appear linked to parvovirus B19, influenza, CMV and Epstein-Barr virus. A group of highly shared sequence variants was considered likely to be a technical artifact of the sequencing pipeline. In a later analysis, the rate of TCR association differed among HLA loci, with DRB1 alleles having the most associated TCRs and HLA-C alleles having the fewest. Specific HLA alleles were associated with about 17,000 TCR beta sequences at a false discovery rate of 0.05 in a later analysis. In vitro tests confirmed that a few of the cytomegalovirus-associated TCR beta chains recognize cytomegalovirus antigens. A further reported finding was that TCR beta sequences accurately predicted the HLA-A and HLA-B alleles for most subjects in the first cohort.

Concerning this clone: Its antigen specificity is not known. Nothing much larger sits one base from this clone, and base qualities are not available.

Trimming leaves V shorter by 5 bases and J shorter by 7 bases, with the junction holding 7 bases beyond the gene matches. The CDR3 covers 13 residues, taking in both the cysteine and the phenylalanine. Solely the CDR3 DNA is kept, with 39 bases framed from the first base. As encoded in the germline V gene (reference sequence), CDR1 is WNHNN while CDR2 is SYGVQD. Preparation of the library involved the immunoSEQ multiplex PCR assay. A mixture of 60 forward primers for TCR Vbeta segments and 13 reverse primers for TCR Jbeta segments was used in the multiplex PCR. Amplification of the CDR3 region of rearranged TCR beta genes was performed with a multiplex PCR assay on genomic DNA. The Illumina HiSeq System was used to sequence the amplified TCR beta libraries as 87-base-pair reads. On the authors' methods: In a later analysis, some 80 million unique TCR beta chains were counted across the approximately 620 repertoires, and roughly 11 million of these chains were shared by at least two donors. To remove PCR and sequencing errors, raw reads were error-corrected and collapsed into unique sequences using a nearest-neighbor algorithm that merged closely related sequences. CDR3 sequences were aligned to IMGT reference sequences to assign V, D and J gene segments. For a sequence to be retained, a match of at least six nucleotides was required to both a V gene segment and a J gene segment. Rearrangements were called productive when the CDR3 lacked stop codons and stayed in frame with V and J; all others were non-productive. Following IMGT convention, CDR3 was defined as the stretch from the second conserved V-encoded cysteine up to the conserved J-encoded phenylalanine. Sequences without an unambiguous match to a single V gene segment were excluded from the earlier analysis of approximately 560 of the donors. In an earlier analysis of 587 of the donors, a V segment was called functional when productive rearrangements were above 56.7%, and segregating when the standard deviation between donors exceeded 5%. A statistical classification framework was built for diagnosing cytomegalovirus status from the catalog of TCR beta chain sequences. In a later analysis, TCR nucleotide sequences were compared against IMGT/GENE-DB human TR gene sequences so that V and J genes could be assigned. A later analysis assigned CDR3 sequences and most-parsimonious VDJ recombination scenarios with the TCRdist pipeline. In a later analysis, each TCR beta chain was defined by its CDR3 amino acid sequence together with its V-gene family, and reads without a unique V-gene family were excluded. As a way to deal with suspected cross-contamination and a sequencing artifact, a later analysis dropped 450 to 600 nucleotide sequences that were highly shared and had low generation probability. A later analysis calculated a clonal expansion index for each public chain from normalized within-repertoire ranks of inferred template counts. In a later analysis, generation probabilities were computed using a VDJ recombination model fitted to out-of-frame rearrangements, and the results were checked against IGoR. Hypergeometric tests were used in a later analysis to score TCR-TCR, TCR-HLA and TCR-CMV co-occurrence, with a repertoire-size bias correction applied to the TCR pairs. In a later analysis, false discovery rates were estimated by permuting HLA or CMV assignments 20 times. A later analysis grouped co-occurring TCRs with DBSCAN, adding TCRdist sequence similarity when clustering within HLA-allele-positive subsets. Co-occurrence clustering excluded repertoires with fewer than 30,000 or more than 120,000 public chains, plus five with anomalous nucleotide sharing. The table comes from immuneACCESS by way of TCRdb, which keeps in-frame sequences with V and J called. Part of the clones is missing from these tables; in studies checked, under half for an unresolved V gene and the rest for unknown reasons. V and J calls and clone size are copied from that table; D and trimming were computed from the DNA. Recorded for this sample are 150,000 or so clones; 70% to 80% of them occurred a single time. Together, the top ten hold roughly 8% of the sample.

In total, 630 or so healthy bone marrow donors made up the cohort. All cohort members were sampled while nominally healthy, although unrecorded immune exposures were likely present. The donor tested CMV seropositive and was one of the 289 seropositive cohort members. A peripheral blood sample was provided by each donor, and peripheral blood mononuclear cells were used for TCR beta sequencing. The Qiagen DNeasy Blood Extraction Kit was used to extract genomic DNA from the blood cell samples. Specimen: PBMCs. The clonotype originates from a man aged 25-40 years in good health and CMV-seropositive. The rearrangement combines TRBV10-1 with TRBJ2-7; a stretch of 8 junction bases matches TRBD2. CDR3 loop: CASSWVAGSEQYF. The DNA sequence is given as TGCGCCAGCAGTTGGGTAGCGGGAAGTGAGCAGTACTTC.